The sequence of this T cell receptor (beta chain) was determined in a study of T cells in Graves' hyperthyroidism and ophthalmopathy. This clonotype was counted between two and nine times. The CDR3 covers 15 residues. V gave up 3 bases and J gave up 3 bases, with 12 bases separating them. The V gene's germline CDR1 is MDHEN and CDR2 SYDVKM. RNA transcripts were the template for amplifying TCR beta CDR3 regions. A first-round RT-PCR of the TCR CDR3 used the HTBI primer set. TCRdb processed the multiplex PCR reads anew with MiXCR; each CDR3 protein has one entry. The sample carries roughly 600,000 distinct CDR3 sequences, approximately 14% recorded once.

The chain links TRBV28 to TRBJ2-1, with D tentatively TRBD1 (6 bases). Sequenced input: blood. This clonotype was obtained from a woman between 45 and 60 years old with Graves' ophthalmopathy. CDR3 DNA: TGTGCCAGCAGTTTCCGACAGGCTGGCTACAATGAGCAGTTCTTC. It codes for CASSFRQAGYNEQFF.